This is a list of T cell receptor beta chains from one sample in a study of T cell clonotyping in hematopoietic cell transplantation. Assay used: immunoSEQ multiplex PCR; TCRdb lists only in-frame clones, some missing. The repertoire holds about 8,100 clones, with about 89% as singletons. This material consisted of peripheral blood mononuclear cells, taken at the time of graft-versus-host disease after allogeneic stem cell transplant. These receptors all stem from a male patient aged 60 to 75 who had an allogeneic stem cell transplant from a related donor, so the T cells may come from the graft donor. Some clones in this sample may be carry-over from other donors' samples. Both conserved end residues are part of each CDR3. A D gene is named only where the DNA matches it firmly.

D: .; J: TRBJ2-7; V: TRBV4-1; CDR3: CASSQERTQGDPYEQYF
D: .; J: TRBJ1-1; V: TRBV5-1; CDR3: CASSLLTDTEAFF
D: TRBD1; J: TRBJ1-1; V: TRBV28; CDR3: CASDTGGYMNTEAFF
D: .; J: TRBJ2-7; V: TRBV11-2; CDR3: CASSPLGYEQYF
D: .; J: TRBJ2-7; V: TRBV30; CDR3: CACRQSYEQYF
D: .; J: TRBJ1-1; V: TRBV6-1; CDR3: CASSEQWTGVNTEAFF
D: TRBD2; J: TRBJ2-2; V: TRBV5-4; CDR3: CASTSGGARWTGELFF
D: .; J: TRBJ1-4; V: TRBV5-1; CDR3: CASSSKGGTTVEKLFF
D: .; J: TRBJ1-1; V: TRBV29-1; CDR3: CSAGGMDTEAFF
D: .; J: TRBJ1-2; V: TRBV28; CDR3: CASSPPPAFYGYTF
D: .; J: TRBJ2-2; V: TRBV7-3; CDR3: CASSFLMNTGELFF
D: .; J: TRBJ1-3; V: TRBV28; CDR3: CASTPPGTLDGNTIYF
D: .; J: TRBJ2-1; V: TRBV11-2; CDR3: CASSKQGYEQFF
D: .; J: TRBJ1-6; V: TRBV27; CDR3: CASSKQLSYNSPLHF
D: TRBD1; J: TRBJ1-2; V: TRBV28; CDR3: CASSLSPRTGFYGYTF
D: .; J: TRBJ2-7; V: TRBV7-8; CDR3: CAPGRYEQYF
D: .; J: TRBJ2-3; V: TRBV5-4; CDR3: CASSRDSTDTQYF
D: TRBD1; J: TRBJ2-5; V: TRBV6-1; CDR3: CASSEHRGETQYF
D: TRBD2; J: TRBJ2-1; V: TRBV11-3; CDR3: CASSFNLAGDDNEQFF
D: .; J: TRBJ2-3; V: TRBV5-1; CDR3: CASSLGRQQTDTQYF
D: .; J: TRBJ1-3; V: TRBV6-5; CDR3: CASRQDLNTIYF
D: .; J: TRBJ1-4; V: TRBV9; CDR3: CASSQGRSEKLFF
D: .; J: TRBJ2-3; V: TRBV29-1; CDR3: CSGRSSTDTQYF
D: .; J: TRBJ1-4; V: TRBV6-1; CDR3: CASSDGTATLEKLFF
D: .; J: TRBJ1-5; V: TRBV5-4; CDR3: CASSLQVGNQPQHF
D: .; J: TRBJ1-2; V: TRBV2; CDR3: CASSTDGGTNYGYTF
D: TRBD1; J: TRBJ2-7; V: TRBV6-6; CDR3: CASGILGQGLSF
D: .; J: TRBJ2-2; V: TRBV5-4; CDR3: CASQMMGNAGELFF
D: TRBD1; J: TRBJ2-1; V: TRBV11-3; CDR3: CASSPRTGVGNEQFF
D: .; J: TRBJ1-5; V: TRBV21-1; CDR3: CASSNRTNQPQHF
D: TRBD2; J: TRBJ2-7; V: TRBV27; CDR3: CASSYGGAAGEQYF
D: TRBD2; J: TRBJ2-1; V: TRBV4-2; CDR3: CASSQALAGGYNEQFF
D: .; J: TRBJ2-7; V: TRBV4-2; CDR3: CASSQASSAVEQYF
D: .; J: TRBJ2-3; V: TRBV28; CDR3: CASTSQGLSPDTQYF
D: .; J: TRBJ1-5; V: TRBV6-5; CDR3: CASSYSHGQPQHF
D: .; J: TRBJ1-5; V: TRBV7-8; CDR3: CASSLARGGASNQPQHF
D: .; J: TRBJ2-7; V: TRBV5-4; CDR3: CASSSPGGSYEQYF
D: TRBD1; J: TRBJ1-5; V: TRBV7-2; CDR3: CASSLRGGGNQPQHF
D: TRBD1; J: TRBJ1-4; V: TRBV19; CDR3: CASRGTGSEKLFF
D: .; J: TRBJ1-2; V: TRBV7-6; CDR3: CASSLGVRGSNYGYTF
D: .; J: TRBJ1-2; V: TRBV6-1; CDR3: CASLPGEFFGYTF
D: .; J: TRBJ1-4; V: TRBV19; CDR3: CASSASGQYNEKLFF
D: .; J: TRBJ1-2; V: TRBV19; CDR3: CASSIASRGNYYGYTF
D: .; J: TRBJ2-7; V: TRBV4-1; CDR3: CASSPGGLYEQYF
D: .; J: TRBJ1-5; V: TRBV6-1; CDR3: CASSENPSGQPQHF
D: TRBD2; J: TRBJ2-1; V: TRBV2; CDR3: CARRRTSGVSSYNEQFF
D: TRBD2; J: TRBJ2-2; V: TRBV6-1; CDR3: CASRARGGKGGELFF
D: TRBD1; J: TRBJ1-4; V: TRBV6-1; CDR3: CASRGTGEKLFF
D: .; J: TRBJ1-2; V: TRBV4-3; CDR3: CASSQVTGYGYTF
D: .; J: TRBJ1-1; V: TRBV30; CDR3: CAGGLTLRVNTEAFF
D: .; J: TRBJ1-2; V: TRBV6-5; CDR3: CASSYSTGKSGGYTF
D: .; J: TRBJ1-1; V: TRBV7-2; CDR3: CASSPSGHLNTEAFF
D: .; J: TRBJ2-3; V: TRBV27; CDR3: CASLGRGRTDTQYF
D: .; J: TRBJ2-7; V: TRBV5-1; CDR3: CASSSGSSEQYF
D: TRBD1; J: TRBJ1-2; V: TRBV30; CDR3: CAWTPTGGFYGYTF
D: TRBD1; J: TRBJ2-2; V: TRBV5-1; CDR3: CASRLSQGANTGELFF
D: TRBD1; J: TRBJ1-4; V: TRBV11-3; CDR3: CASSLDLGTGYEKLFF